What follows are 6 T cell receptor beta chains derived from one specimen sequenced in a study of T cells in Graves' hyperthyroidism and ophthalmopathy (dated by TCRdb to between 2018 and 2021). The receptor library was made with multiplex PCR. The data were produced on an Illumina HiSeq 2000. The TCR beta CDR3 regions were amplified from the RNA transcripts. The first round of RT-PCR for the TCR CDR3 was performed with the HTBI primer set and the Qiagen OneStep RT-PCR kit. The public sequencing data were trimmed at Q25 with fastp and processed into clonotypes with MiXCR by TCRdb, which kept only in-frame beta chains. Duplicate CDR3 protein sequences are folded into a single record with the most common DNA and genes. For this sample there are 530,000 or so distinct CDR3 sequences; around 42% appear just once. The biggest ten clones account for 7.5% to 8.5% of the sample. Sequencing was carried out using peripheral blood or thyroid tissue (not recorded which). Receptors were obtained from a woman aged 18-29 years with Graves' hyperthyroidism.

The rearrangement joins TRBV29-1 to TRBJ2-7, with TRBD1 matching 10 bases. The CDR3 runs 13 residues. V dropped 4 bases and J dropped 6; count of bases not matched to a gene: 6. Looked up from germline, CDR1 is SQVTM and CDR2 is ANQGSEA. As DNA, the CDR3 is TGCAGCGTTGCGGGACAGGGGAGCTCCGAGCAGTACTTC. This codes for CSVAGQGSSEQYF.

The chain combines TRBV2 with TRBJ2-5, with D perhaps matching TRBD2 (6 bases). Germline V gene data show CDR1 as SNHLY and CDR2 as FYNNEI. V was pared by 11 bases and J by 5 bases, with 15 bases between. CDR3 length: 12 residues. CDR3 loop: CAVSEGRETQYF. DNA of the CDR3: TGTGCCGTGTCCGAGGGGAGGGAGACCCAGTACTTC.

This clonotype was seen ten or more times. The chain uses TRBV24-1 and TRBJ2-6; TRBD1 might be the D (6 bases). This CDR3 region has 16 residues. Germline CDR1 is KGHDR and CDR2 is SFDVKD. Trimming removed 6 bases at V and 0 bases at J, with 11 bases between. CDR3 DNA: TGTGCCACCAGTACCCCGGACAGCTCTGGGGCCAACGTCCTGACTTTC. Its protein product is CATSTPDSSGANVLTF.

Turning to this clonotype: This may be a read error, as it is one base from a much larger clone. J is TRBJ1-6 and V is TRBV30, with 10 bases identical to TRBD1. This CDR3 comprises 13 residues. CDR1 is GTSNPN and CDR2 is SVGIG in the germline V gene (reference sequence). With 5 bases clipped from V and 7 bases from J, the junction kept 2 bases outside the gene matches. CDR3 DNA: TGTGCCTGGGGGACAGGGGCGAATTCACCCCTCCACTTT. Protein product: CAWGTGANSPLHF.

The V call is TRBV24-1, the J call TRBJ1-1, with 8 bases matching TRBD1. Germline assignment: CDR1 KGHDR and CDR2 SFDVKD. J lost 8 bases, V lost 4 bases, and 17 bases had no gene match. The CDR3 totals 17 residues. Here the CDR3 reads CATSDPRTGRDTREAFF. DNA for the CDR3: TGTGCCACCAGTGACCCAAGGACAGGGCGGGACACACGGGAAGCTTTCTTT.

The CDR3 coding sequence is TGTGCCAGCAGCGCCCGGGGTAGCGGGAGGGCCTCGAACGGGGAGCTGTTTTTT. Protein product: CASSARGSGRASNGELFF. The rearrangement uses TRBV7-3 and TRBJ2-2, with TRBD2 matching 11 bases. Germline-derived CDR1 and CDR2 are SGHTA and FQGTGA. The CDR3 contains 18 residues. With 5 bases clipped from V and 7 bases from J, the junction kept 15 bases outside the gene matches. Combining the CDR3 with reference TRBV7-3 and TRBJ2-2 gives the whole variable domain GAGVSQTPSNKVTEKGKYVELRCDPISGHTALYWYRQSLGQGPEFLIYFQGTGAADDSGLPNDRFFAVRPEGSVSTLKIQRTERGDSAVYLCASSARGSGRASNGELFFGEGSRLTVL.